The source of this TCR beta chain is a study of cytomegalovirus exposure and HLA in healthy donors. Study-wide results and caveats: Previously analyzed data showed that most TCR beta V segments were productive at a frequency of about 87% or about 30%. A later analysis showed HLA-associated TCR beta chains outstripping equally common others in clonal expansion.

The CDR3 extends over 14 amino acids. Trimming at V came to 2 bases and at J to 4 bases, leaving 4 bases not matched to a gene. Germline CDR1 and CDR2: SNHLY and FYNNEI. In regard to this clone: The antigen remains unidentified.

It was with 60 Vbeta and 13 Jbeta primers that the PCR ran. Libraries were prepared by immunoSEQ multiplex PCR; TCRdb keeps only in-frame clonotypes and omits some of them. The table shows roughly 190,000 clones, with about 81% occurring only once. This clonotype was obtained from a young man in good health and CMV-seropositive. The specimen sequenced was PBMCs. J is TRBJ1-2 and V is TRBV2, with 7 bases matching TRBD1. In DNA, the CDR3 is TGTGCCAGCAGTGAAACCACAGGGGCCTATGGCTACACCTTC. Residues: CASSETTGAYGYTF.